This TCR beta chain was documented in a study of graft-versus-host responses after intestinal transplantation. Study-wide background: Tacrolimus plus steroids were given to all recipients for 2 to 4 years, preceded by anti-thymocyte globulin induction.

General study results and limits: Clonal ratios of graft-versus-host to host-versus-graft in allografts were high for patients exhibiting graft-donor T cell macrochimerism. Early post-transplant declines in HvG were associated with peak levels of circulating GvH clones. GvH clones surfaced in recipient marrow, some emerging earlier in ileum or blood.

Profiled with immunoSEQ multiplex PCR; TCRdb holds only in-frame clones, not every one. The sample carries 73,000 or so clones, around 89% recorded once. With V trimmed by 2 bases and J by 3 bases, 1 base remained unmatched. Germline V gene data show CDR1 as MGHRA and CDR2 as YSYEKL. CDR3 length: 14 amino acids. With respect to this clone: Its antigen is not known.

The sequence derives from a human donor who was the organ donor for an intestinal transplant. Specimen: unstimulated CD8+ T cells sorted from spleen or lymph node cells, collected before transplant. This chain joins TRBV4-1 and TRBJ2-3; 8 bases map to TRBD1. The CDR3 protein is CASSQQGATDTQYF. CDR3 sequence (DNA): TGCGCCAGCAGCCAACAGGGGGCAACAGATACGCAGTATTTT.